The entry below describes one TCR beta chain. Its antigen is unknown. The ends lost 4 bases at V and 5 bases at J; junction bases unmatched: 11. The germline V gene encodes CDR1 WSHSY and CDR2 SAAADI. The CDR3 runs to 16 residues. The method was immunoSEQ multiplex PCR; TCRdb's version includes in-frame clones alone and lacks a portion of them. The sample lists approximately 60,000 clones; around four fifths were seen once. The source of the sample is a study of OX40 agonist ivuxolimab in advanced cancers. Whole-study findings and limits: In the 0.1 to 3.0 mg/kg range, CD4+ and CD8+ blood T cells had expanded clonally by week 6. CD8+ T cells averaged more expanded clones than CD4+.

The receptor was isolated from an adult with an advanced solid tumor such as melanoma, head and neck, liver or kidney cancer. The chain employs TRBV10-2 and TRBJ2-5; 9 nucleotides match TRBD2. This sample comprised CD4+ or CD8+ T cells sorted from blood, obtained in a trial of the OX40 agonist ivuxolimab. DNA for the CDR3: TGCGCCAGCAGTGTGTTCGCTAGCGGGAATCGGGAGACCCAGTACTTC. It is translated as CASSVFASGNRETQYF.